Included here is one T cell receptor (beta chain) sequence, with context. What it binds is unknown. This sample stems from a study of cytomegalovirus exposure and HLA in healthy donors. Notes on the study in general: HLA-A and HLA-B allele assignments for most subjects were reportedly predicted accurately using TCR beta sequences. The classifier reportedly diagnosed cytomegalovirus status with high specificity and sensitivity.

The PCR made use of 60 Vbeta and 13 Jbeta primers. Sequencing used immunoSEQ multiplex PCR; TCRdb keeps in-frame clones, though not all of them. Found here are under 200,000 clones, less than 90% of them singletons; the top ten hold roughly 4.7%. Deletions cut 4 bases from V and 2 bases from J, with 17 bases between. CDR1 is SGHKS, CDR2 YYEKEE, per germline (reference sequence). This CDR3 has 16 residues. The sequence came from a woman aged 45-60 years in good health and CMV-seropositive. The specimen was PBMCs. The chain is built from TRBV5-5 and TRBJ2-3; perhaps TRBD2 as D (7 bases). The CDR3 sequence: CASSPAGRGVTDTQYF. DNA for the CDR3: TGTGCCAGCAGCCCCGCGGGGAGGGGGGTCACAGATACGCAGTATTTT.